The 26 T cell receptor beta chains below all came from one sample that was sequenced in a study of blood T cell repertoires in COVID-19. Sequenced by immunoSEQ multiplex PCR; TCRdb stores in-frame clones only, minus some. The sample lists approximately 210,000 clones, around nine tenths occurring once. Material: peripheral blood. The receptor source for this set is a woman aged 40 to 49 with acute or convalescent COVID-19.

The chain joins TRBV21-1 to TRBJ2-2; the D call TRBD1 from the table was never checked on the DNA. TRBV21-1 is marked as a pseudogene. CDR3 length: 15 residues. The CDR3 protein is CASSEQGGRTGELFF. The CDR3, as DNA: TGTGCCAGCAGCGAACAGGGTGGACGCACCGGGGAGCTGTTTTTT.

The chain couples TRBV6-5 to TRBJ1-3; tentatively, D is TRBD1 (6 bases). V lost 6 bases and J lost 0, with 12 bases in between. The germline CDR1 and CDR2 sequences are MNHEY and SVGAGI. The CDR3 covers 15 residues. CDR3 residues: CASSPDRSSGNTIYF. DNA for the CDR3: TGTGCCAGCAGCCCGGACAGAAGCTCTGGAAACACCATATATTTT.

In DNA form, the CDR3 reads TGTGCCAGCAGCGTCACCACAGGGTTTAATGAAAAACTGTTTTTT. Its protein is CASSVTTGFNEKLFF. The chain joins TRBV9 to TRBJ1-4; D might be TRBD1 (6 bases). V lost 2 bases and J lost 4, with 12 bases in between. The germline CDR1 and CDR2 sequences are SGDLS and YYNGEE. The CDR3 has 15 amino acids.

The J gene is TRBJ2-7, the V gene TRBV5-1; 7 positions agree with TRBD2. Germline values: CDR1 SGHRS, CDR2 YFSETQ. Trimming at V came to 4 bases and at J to 7 bases, leaving 11 bases not matched to a gene. CDR3 size: 14 residues. As DNA, the CDR3 is TGCGCCAGCAGCCGGGGGAGGCCCGGGGGGGAGCAGTACGTC. Protein product: CASSRGRPGGEQYV.

This chain uses TRBV5-3 with TRBJ1-1; D not certain. TRBV5-3 belongs to the ORF category, with a function that is uncertain. This CDR3 contains 12 residues. V was shortened by 6 bases and J by 1 base, with 7 bases between the two germline ends. DNA of the CDR3: TGTGCCAGAATACAGAGGAACACTGAAGCTTTCTTT. Translation: CARIQRNTEAFF.

This clone was seen a single time. The V call is TRBV18, the J call TRBJ2-3, with 7 bases lining up with TRBD1. Germline CDR1 KGHSH, CDR2 LQKENI. J lost 5 bases, V lost 4 bases, and 3 bases had no gene match. The CDR3 runs to 13 residues. The CDR3 DNA sequence: TGTGCCAGCTCACTGACAGGGATAGATACGCAGTATTTT. Its protein product is CASSLTGIDTQYF. Supplemented by reference TRBV18 and TRBJ2-3, the full variable domain reads NAGVMQNPRHLVRRRGQEARLRCSPMKGHSHVYWYRQLPEEGLKFMVYLQKENIIDESGMPKERFSAEFPKEGPSILRIQQVVRGDSAAYFCASSLTGIDTQYFGPGTRLTVL.

The chain combines TRBV7-2 with TRBJ2-5; TRBD1 agrees at 10 bases. From germline, CDR1 is SGHTA and CDR2 FQGNSA. This CDR3 has 16 amino acids. J was trimmed by 5 bases and V by 2 bases; bases with no gene match: 8. CDR3 sequence reads: CASSLPSGTGVETQYF. The CDR3 DNA sequence: TGTGCCAGCAGCTTACCTTCCGGGACAGGGGTGGAGACCCAGTACTTC.

This chain links TRBV2 with TRBJ1-2; 8 bases are shared with TRBD1. Unmatched junction bases numbered 6, after V lost 6 bases and J lost 6 bases. The CDR3 is 13 amino acids. Germline CDR1 and CDR2: SNHLY and FYNNEI. CDR3 DNA: TGTGCCAGCAGCCGGGACAGGAACCATGGCTACACCTTC. This codes for CASSRDRNHGYTF.

The rearrangement links TRBV6-2 or TRBV6-3 to TRBJ2-7, with D tentatively TRBD2 (6 bases). Germline CDR1 and CDR2: MNHEY and SVGEGT. The CDR3 consists of 16 residues. Trimming pared 0 bases from V and 2 bases from J, leaving 14 bases between. CDR3 nucleotides: TGTGCCAGCAGTTACTCGAAGGGTTCGGGGGCCTACGAGCAGTACGTC. Translating gives CASSYSKGSGAYEQYV.

The chain links TRBV2 to TRBJ2-3; no definite D call. The CDR3 extends over 12 amino acids. Looked up from germline, CDR1 is SNHLY and CDR2 is FYNNEI. V lost 2 bases, J lost 8 bases, and 8 bases lay in between. DNA of the CDR3: TGTGCCAGCAGTGAACCCCGTCTTACGCAGTATTTT. Its translation is CASSEPRLTQYF.

The chain carries TRBV6-4 and TRBJ1-2; no firm D call. CDR1 and CDR2 (germline): MRHNA, SNTAGT. V was shortened by 0 bases and J by 7 bases, with 12 bases between the two germline ends. The length of the CDR3 is 14 residues. CDR3 sequence reads: CASSDSTLDSGYTF. The CDR3 bases are TGTGCCAGCAGTGACTCGACGCTAGACTCTGGCTACACCTTC.

The V gene is TRBV29-1, the J gene TRBJ1-1; possible D gene TRBD1, 6 bases. This CDR3 has 11 residues. The V end lost 7 bases, the J end lost 11 bases, and 17 bases lay between the germline ends. The V gene's germline CDR1 is SQVTM and CDR2 ANQGSEA. In DNA form, the CDR3 reads TGCAGCGACCGTTTACAGGGTGTGGCTTTCTTT. Protein sequence: CSDRLQGVAFF.

A word on this clone: The identical CDR3 is also encoded by other nucleotide sequences in the sample. The J gene is TRBJ1-1, the V gene TRBV6-5; 8 bases line up with TRBD1. The germline gives CDR1 MNHEY, CDR2 SVGAGI. The CDR3 covers 13 residues. J was trimmed by 1 base and V by 7 bases; bases with no gene match: 2. CDR3 nucleotide sequence: TGTGCCAGCACGGGACAGGCGAACACTGAAGCTTTCTTT. Its translation is CASTGQANTEAFF.

This clone came up once. The chain recombines TRBV3-1 (or the pseudogene TRBV3-2) with TRBJ1-1, with D possibly matching TRBD1 (6 bases). Deletions cut 5 bases from V and 10 bases from J, with 17 bases between. Germline values: CDR1 LGHDT, CDR2 YNNKEL (reference sequence). The CDR3 has 13 amino acids. CDR3 DNA: TGTGCCAGCAGCGTTCTCTCCGTCAGGGGAGCTTTCTTT. Translated, it gives CASSVLSVRGAFF.

This rearrangement joins TRBV19 to TRBJ2-3, with 9 positions matching TRBD1. CDR1 is LNHDA and CDR2 is SQIVND in the germline V gene (reference sequence). The CDR3 totals 15 residues. With 7 bases clipped from V and 3 bases from J, the junction kept 8 bases outside the gene matches. The CDR3 protein is CASTAGQGGTDTQYF. In nucleotides, the CDR3 is TGTGCCAGTACAGCGGGACAGGGAGGGACAGATACGCAGTATTTT. Full variable domain (outside the CDR3, taken from reference TRBV19 and TRBJ2-3): DGGITQSPKYLFRKEGQNVTLSCEQNLNHDAMYWYRQDPGQGLRLIYYSQIVNDFQKGDIAEGYSVSREKKESFPLTVTSAQKNPTAFYLCASTAGQGGTDTQYFGPGTRLTVL.

CDR3 in DNA: TGCGCCAGCAGCCCGGCCGGGACAGGGAGGACTGAAGCTTTCTTT. As protein: CASSPAGTGRTEAFF. This chain joins TRBV5-1 and TRBJ1-1; 9 positions match TRBD1. In germline, CDR1 is SGHRS, CDR2 YFSETQ. Trimming at V came to 4 bases and at J to 5 bases, leaving 9 bases not matched to a gene. The CDR3 has 15 amino acids.

This chain uses TRBV5-1 with TRBJ2-5, with 7 nucleotides matching TRBD2. V dropped 4 bases and J dropped 5; count of bases not matched to a gene: 17. The CDR3 runs 17 residues. The V gene's germline CDR1 is SGHRS and CDR2 YFSETQ. The CDR3 sequence: CASSLAGNERGSETQYF. For the CDR3, the DNA is TGCGCCAGCAGCCTAGCCGGTAACGAGCGGGGTAGTGAGACCCAGTACTTC.

The chain has TRBV30 and TRBJ1-5; tentative D call: TRBD1 (6 bases). This CDR3 spans 13 amino acids. Deletions cut 5 bases from V and 3 bases from J, with 11 bases between. Germline assignment: CDR1 GTSNPN and CDR2 SVGIG (reference sequence). CDR3 residues: CAWSDSLNQPQHF. The DNA for the CDR3 is TGTGCCTGGTCGGACAGCCTCAATCAGCCCCAGCATTTT.

This rearrangement joins TRBV19 to TRBJ2-3; tentatively, D is TRBD1 (6 bases). Germline V gives CDR1 LNHDA, CDR2 SQIVND (reference sequence). V dropped 6 bases and J dropped 7 bases, with 14 bases sitting between them. This CDR3 has 13 residues. CDR3 in DNA: TGTGCCAGTAGCCTACAGGGTCCAAATACGCAGTATTTT. Translation gives CASSLQGPNTQYF.

The rearrangement uses TRBV29-1 and TRBJ2-2; TRBD1 is a possible D gene (6 bases). Germline V lookup: CDR1 SQVTM, CDR2 ANQGSEA. Trimming removed 4 bases from V and 1 base from J, with 10 bases in between. The CDR3 runs to 14 residues. DNA of the CDR3: TGCAGCGTTGGAGCACAGGGGAACACCGGGGAGCTGTTTTTT. The encoded protein is CSVGAQGNTGELFF.

V usage is TRBV9 and J usage is TRBJ2-1; no reliable D call. The CDR3 has 15 amino acids. The germline V and J ends were trimmed by 0 bases and 0 bases, with 7 bases remaining between them. The germline V gene encodes CDR1 SGDLS and CDR2 YYNGEE. CDR3 coding DNA: TGTGCCAGCAGCGTAGACCCTAGCTCCTACAATGAGCAGTTCTTC. It translates to CASSVDPSSYNEQFF.

V gene TRBV4-2 combines with J gene TRBJ2-1; the match to TRBD2 covers 11 bases. Trimming took 4 bases from V and 6 from J; bases not matched to a gene: 8. This CDR3 region has 16 residues. Germline-derived CDR1 and CDR2 are LGHNA and YNFKEQ. CDR3 in DNA: TGTGCCAGCAGCCCCAGTGTTAGCGGGGGGGCCAATGAGCAGTTCTTC. Its translation: CASSPSVSGGANEQFF.

The chain couples TRBV6-5 to TRBJ2-1, with 10 nucleotides matching TRBD1. Trimming took 2 bases from V and 7 from J; bases not matched to a gene: 8. CDR3 size: 16 residues. CDR1 and CDR2 from the germline V gene are MNHEY and SVGAGI. The CDR3 here is CASSYPGQGGDNEQFF. Written as DNA, the CDR3 is TGTGCCAGCAGTTACCCCGGACAGGGGGGAGATAATGAGCAGTTCTTC.

The chain uses TRBV2 and TRBJ2-1, with 10 positions matching TRBD2. Looked up from germline, CDR1 is SNHLY and CDR2 is FYNNEI. This CDR3 is built from 15 residues. Germline trimming cut 2 bases from V and 2 bases from J; bases unmatched to any gene: 0. The CDR3 here is CASSELAGAYNEQFF. The CDR3 coding sequence is TGTGCCAGCAGTGAACTAGCGGGGGCCTACAATGAGCAGTTCTTC.

The CDR3 nucleotides are TGTGCCATCAGTGAGCGAACTAGCACAGATACGCAGTATTTT. Its translation is CAISERTSTDTQYF. V gene TRBV10-3 combines with J gene TRBJ2-3; D unclear. Trimming removed 2 bases from V and 0 bases from J, with 6 bases in between. This CDR3 comprises 14 residues. Per the germline V gene, CDR1 is ENHRY and CDR2 is SYGVKD.

The genes are TRBV15 and TRBJ1-5; D not resolved. The CDR3 is 15 residues long. Per the germline V gene, CDR1 is LNHNV and CDR2 is YYDKDF (reference sequence). V lost 4 bases, J lost 6 bases, and 16 bases lay in between. The CDR3 nucleotides are TGTGCCACCAGCACCAAAAGGAGGACTGGTCAGCCCCAGCATTTT. This translates into CATSTKRRTGQPQHF.